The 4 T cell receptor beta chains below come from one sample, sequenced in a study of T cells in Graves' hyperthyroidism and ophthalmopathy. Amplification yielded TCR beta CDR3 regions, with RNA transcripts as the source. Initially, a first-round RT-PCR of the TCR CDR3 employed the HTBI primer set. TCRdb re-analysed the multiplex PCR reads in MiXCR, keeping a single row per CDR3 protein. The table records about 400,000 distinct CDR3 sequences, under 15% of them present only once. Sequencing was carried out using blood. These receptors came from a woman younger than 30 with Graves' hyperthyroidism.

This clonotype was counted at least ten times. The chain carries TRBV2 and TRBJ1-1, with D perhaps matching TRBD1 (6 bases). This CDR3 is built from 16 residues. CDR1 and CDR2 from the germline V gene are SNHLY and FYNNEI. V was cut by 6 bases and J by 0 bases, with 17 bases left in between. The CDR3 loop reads CASRLKRGGLNTEAFF. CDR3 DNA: TGTGCCAGCAGGCTAAAGAGAGGGGGGTTGAACACTGAAGCTTTCTTT.

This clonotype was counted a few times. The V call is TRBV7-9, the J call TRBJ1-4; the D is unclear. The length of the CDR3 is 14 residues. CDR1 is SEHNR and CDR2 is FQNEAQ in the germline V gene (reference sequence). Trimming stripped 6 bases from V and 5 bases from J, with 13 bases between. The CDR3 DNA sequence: TGTGCCAGCAGGGGAGGCAGTGGAAATGAAAAACTGTTTTTT. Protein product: CASRGGSGNEKLFF. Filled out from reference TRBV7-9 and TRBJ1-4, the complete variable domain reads DTGVSQNPRHKITKRGQNVTFRCDPISEHNRLYWYRQTLGQGPEFLTYFQNEAQLEKSRLLSDRFSAERPKGSFSTLEIQRTEQGDSAMYLCASRGGSGNEKLFFGSGTQLSVL.

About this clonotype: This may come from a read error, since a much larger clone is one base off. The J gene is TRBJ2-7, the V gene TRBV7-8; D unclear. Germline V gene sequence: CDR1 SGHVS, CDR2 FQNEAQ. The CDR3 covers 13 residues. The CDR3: CACSLDGDLEQYF. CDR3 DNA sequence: TGTGCCTGCAGCTTAGACGGCGACCTGGAGCAGTACTTC.

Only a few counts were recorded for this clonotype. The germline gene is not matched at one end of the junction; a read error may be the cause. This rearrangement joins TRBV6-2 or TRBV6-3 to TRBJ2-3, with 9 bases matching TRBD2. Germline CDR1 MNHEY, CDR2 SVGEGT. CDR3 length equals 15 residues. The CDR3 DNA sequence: TGTGCCGGCAGTTACTACGGTAGCGGGAGACCCACGCAGTATTTT. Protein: CAGSYYGSGRPTQYF.